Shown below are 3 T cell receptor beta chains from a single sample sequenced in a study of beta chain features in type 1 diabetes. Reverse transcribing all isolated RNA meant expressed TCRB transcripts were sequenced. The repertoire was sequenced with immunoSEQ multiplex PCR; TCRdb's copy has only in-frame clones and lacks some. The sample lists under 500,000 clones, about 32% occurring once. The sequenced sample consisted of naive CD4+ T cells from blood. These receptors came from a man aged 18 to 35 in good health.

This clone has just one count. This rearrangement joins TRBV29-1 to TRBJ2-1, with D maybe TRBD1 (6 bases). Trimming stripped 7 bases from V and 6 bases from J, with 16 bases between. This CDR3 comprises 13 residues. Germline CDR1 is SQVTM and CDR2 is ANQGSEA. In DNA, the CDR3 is TGCAGCGGTGGGGGCTTCGGTCTCAATGAGCAGTTCTTC. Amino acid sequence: CSGGGFGLNEQFF.

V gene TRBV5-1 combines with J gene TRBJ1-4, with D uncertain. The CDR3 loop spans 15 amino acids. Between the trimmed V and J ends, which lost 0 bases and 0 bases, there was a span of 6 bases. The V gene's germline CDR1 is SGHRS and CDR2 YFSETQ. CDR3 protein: CASSLGQATNEKLFF. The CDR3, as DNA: TGCGCCAGCAGCTTGGGACAAGCAACTAATGAAAAACTGTTTTTT.

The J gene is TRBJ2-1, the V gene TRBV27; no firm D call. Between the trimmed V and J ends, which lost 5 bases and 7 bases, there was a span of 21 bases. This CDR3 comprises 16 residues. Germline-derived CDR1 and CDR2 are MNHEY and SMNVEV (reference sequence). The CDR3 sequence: CASSPLPLGWGNEQFF. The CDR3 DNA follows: TGTGCCAGCAGTCCCCTCCCGCTAGGGTGGGGAAATGAGCAGTTCTTC.